Below, one TCR beta chain is given with its context. The target antigen is unknown. Post-ART PBMC samples numbered at least two per donor, and pre-ART ones at least one. The samples, holding 1-10 million cryopreserved PBMC, were thawed before DNA extraction was carried out. The sample originates from a study of long-term antiretroviral therapy in people with HIV. General study results and limits: Diversity went up after ART and still fell short of transplant donor controls.

Germline V lookup: CDR1 MNHNS, CDR2 SASEGT. V dropped 7 bases and J dropped 9 bases, with 16 bases sitting between them. This CDR3 is built from 14 residues. With survey level as its setting, the immunoSEQ assay was v3.0. The table came from immunoSEQ multiplex PCR; TCRdb's copy has only in-frame clones and leaves some out. Seen here are 15,000 to 20,000 clones, over 65% observed once, and the top ten hold over 13%. This TCR was sampled from a woman aged 45-60 years with HIV. The material was unsorted PBMCs, obtained 0.5 years before starting antiretroviral therapy. The chain has TRBV6-1 and TRBJ1-6, with D uncertain. In DNA form, the CDR3 reads TGTGCCAGCAAAGGCGCGGACGAGGGTTCACCCCTCCACTTT. Translating gives CASKGADEGSPLHF.